The 6 T cell receptor beta chains given below trace back to one sample, sequenced in a study of early T cells in non-severe SARS-CoV-2 infection. TCRdb ran MiXCR on the 5' RACE reads and lists one entry per CDR3 protein. The repertoire has about 59,000 distinct CDR3 sequences, under 15% of them found once; the top ten carry about a tenth. Source: whole blood, taken at baseline. The receptors shown here come from an adult who was a healthcare worker with PCR-confirmed SARS-CoV-2 infection or an uninfected control (not recorded which).

Only a few counts were recorded for this clonotype. V gene TRBV7-6 combines with J gene TRBJ2-2; D gene uncertain. V lost 0 bases and J lost 1, with 6 bases in between. This CDR3 comprises 15 residues. Germline CDR1 is SGHVS and CDR2 is FNYEAQ. The CDR3 DNA reads TGTGCCAGCAGCTTAGCGGGGAAGAACACCGGGGAGCTGTTTTTT. It yields the protein CASSLAGKNTGELFF.

The V and J genes are TRBV20-1 and TRBJ1-6; D not resolved. CDR3 size: 15 residues. V was cut by 3 bases and J by 0 bases, with 9 bases left in between. CDR1 DFQATT and CDR2 SNEGSKA come from the germline V gene (reference sequence). CDR3 residues: CSASNPGSYNSPLHF. DNA for the CDR3: TGCAGTGCTAGTAATCCAGGCTCCTATAATTCACCCCTCCACTTT.

This clonotype has more than one count but fewer than ten. V gene TRBV21-1 combines with J gene TRBJ2-4; the table names TRBD2, a call not compared with the DNA. TRBV21-1 is marked as a pseudogene. The CDR3 consists of 20 residues. CDR3: CASSKELAGATLLAKNIQYF. The CDR3 DNA reads as TGTGCCAGCAGCAAAGAATTAGCGGGGGCAACCCTACTAGCCAAAAACATTCAGTACTTC.

This chain joins TRBV11-2 and TRBJ2-2; D unclear. V lost 2 bases, J lost 3 bases, and 10 bases lay in between. The CDR3 has 15 residues. Germline CDR1 is SGHAT and CDR2 is FQNNGV. The CDR3 here is CASSLNGLDTGELFF. In DNA, the CDR3 is TGTGCCAGCAGCTTAAATGGGTTGGACACCGGGGAGCTGTTTTTT.

CDR3 in amino acids: CSGGFQYEQYF. CDR3 DNA: TGCAGTGGAGGTTTTCAATACGAGCAGTACTTC. The chain combines TRBV20-1 with TRBJ2-7; no firm D call. V dropped 7 bases and J dropped 4 bases, with 11 bases sitting between them. CDR1 is DFQATT, CDR2 SNEGSKA, per germline (reference sequence). The CDR3 has 11 amino acids.

This clonotype was seen only a few times. The rearrangement joins TRBV29-1 to TRBJ2-7; 12 bases agree with TRBD2. Trimming cost V 7 bases and J 2 bases; bases outside gene matches: 3. The germline gives CDR1 SQVTM, CDR2 ANQGSEA. This CDR3 is built from 13 residues. CDR3: CSAWTSGAYEQYF. The CDR3 nucleotides are TGCAGCGCCTGGACTAGCGGGGCCTACGAGCAGTACTTC.